This section outlines one T cell receptor beta chain sequence together with its context. Produced via immunoSEQ multiplex PCR; TCRdb's table is partial and in-frame only. The sample shows just over 80,000 clones, under 90% of them seen only once. This entry belongs to a study of control samples from healthy donors and cancer patients. J gave up 4 bases and V 8 bases, and 7 bases lay outside the gene matches. CDR1 is MNHEY, CDR2 SVGAGI, per germline. The length of the CDR3 is 13 residues. Sequencing was performed on blood. The chain employs TRBV6-5 and TRBJ2-7, with TRBD1 matching over 8 bases. This receptor was taken from a man between 45 and 60 years old in good health. The CDR3 loop is CASGDRGRYEQYF. CDR3 in DNA: TGTGCCAGCGGCGACAGGGGACGGTACGAGCAGTACTTC.